The subject of this entry is one TCR beta chain. The antigen is unknown. Its ends do not fully match the called genes, so a read error is possible. TCRdb re-analyzed the PCR reads through MiXCR. The data contain tens of thousands of clones, 10% to 15% of them singletons. Before thyroid surgery, none of the patients had received any treatment. The data stem from a study of metastatic and nonmetastatic thyroid tumors. Whole-study findings and limits: Significantly higher TCR beta diversity was reportedly seen in malignant thyroid tumors than benign nodules, in blood and tumor.

CDR3 length equals 15 residues. Looked up from germline, CDR1 is SGHNT and CDR2 is YENEEA. Sequenced sample: blood. This sequence was found in a female donor with papillary thyroid cancer or a benign thyroid nodule (not recorded which). Some clones in this sample may be carry-over from other donors' samples. This chain links TRBV11-3 with TRBJ2-2, with no clear D. CDR3 nucleotide sequence: TGTGCCAGCAGCTTAGGATGTTCTCACACCGGTGAGCTGTTTTTT. Translating it yields CASSLGCSHTGELFF.